This TCR beta chain was sequenced for a study of T cell responses to AZD1222 COVID-19 vaccine (dated by TCRdb to the early 2020s). In the study overall: AZD1222 recipients with second doses at about 4 weeks or about 12 weeks were pooled, because spike-specific TCR depth and breadth did not differ between schedules. A total of 233 trial participants underwent TCR sequencing, of whom around 200 received two doses of AZD1222 and 26 received two doses of the MenACWY control vaccine. Trial participants were enrolled by age into subgroups of 18-55, 56-69 and 70-plus years, and roughly 160, 29 and 62 TCR-sequenced participants, respectively, were included in these subgroups. The study at large found these results: Reportedly, almost half of the unique spike-specific TCRs recognized epitopes lying outside the regions that are mutated in the B.1.351 and B.1.1.7 variants. In the small 56-69-year group, the increase in depth fell short of significance, most likely because of low power. CD4 TCRs associated with the vaccine covered the entire spike protein, and the dominant responses were in regions 160-218 and 743-854. Conclusions about previously exposed vaccinees are limited, since just a handful of AZD1222 recipients were seropositive for SARS-CoV-2 at baseline. Participants were mostly white British and included more females than males, and it was suggested by the authors that clonal diversity may have been underestimated. Spike-specific TCR breadth and depth rose significantly after two AZD1222 doses compared with day 0 and with MenACWY recipients. No day 14 peak-response samples were available, so repertoires were characterized only after the peak T cell response.

Including the terminal cysteine and phenylalanine, the CDR3 comprises 14 residues. Here the CDR3 DNA is all that survives: 42 bases in frame from base 1. The CDR3 regions of human TCRbeta chains were analyzed by immunosequencing. As for the original processing: TCRs in the repertoires were matched against a reference library of SARS-CoV-2-specific TCRs that had been generated with the MIRA antigen-specificity platform. Breadth was defined as the fraction of unique TCRs that were SARS-CoV-2-associated. Depth was defined as the fraction of total T cells that were SARS-CoV-2-associated. Using the MIRA data, each spike-specific TCR was assigned both to the spike region to which the TCR was reactive and to a CD4 or CD8 class. Log10-transformed breadth and depth values were compared by one-way ANOVA with Sidak's multiple comparisons tests. The table was pulled from immuneACCESS by TCRdb, which kept in-frame rearrangements only. Such tables lose some clones; where checked, under half of the loss comes from unresolved V genes, and the rest has no known cause. V and J calls and clone size come straight from that table; D and trimming were deduced from the DNA. For this sample the table gives about 140,000 clones, of which approximately 92% were detected only once. Roughly 3.1% of the sample rests with the top ten.

Reading the label with the study, this specimen's time point is: baseline before first vaccination. Vaccinee samples were obtained from the UK trials COV001 and COV002, which included a single-blind randomized controlled phase 2/3 trial of AZD1222 (ChAdOx1 nCoV-19) in healthy adults. For TCRbeta chain sequencing, PBMC samples from trial participants were taken at day 0 and at day 28 after the second dose. About this clone: There is no known antigen for this receptor. The sample holds no much larger clone one base away, and base qualities are not on file.

The sample was peripheral blood, taken on day 0 of AZD1222 vaccination. This clonotype was sampled from an adult in good health. The chain links TRBV12-2 with TRBJ2-1; the table's D call, TRBD2, was not checked against the DNA. TRBV12-2 is an annotated pseudogene. The CDR3 protein sequence reads: CAKGGGYYHNEQFF. In nucleotide form, the sequence is TGTGCAAAAGGCGGCGGCTACTATCACAATGAGCAGTTCTTC.